This TCR beta chain appears in the sequencing data of a study of blood T cell repertoires in COVID-19. Germline V gives CDR1 MDHEN, CDR2 SYDVKM. The CDR3 has 19 residues. A note on this clone: Germline is not matched at one junction end, which may reflect a read error.

Assay used: immunoSEQ multiplex PCR; TCRdb lists only in-frame clones, some missing. In the table there are about 280,000 clones, about 85% of which are singletons. Cohort 3 donors were reported recovered after two negative PCRs, clearance, or symptom resolution. The specimen sequenced was PBMCs or T cells enriched from blood (not recorded which). This receptor was identified in a woman aged 45 to 65 who had recovered from COVID-19. The rearrangement links TRBV28 to TRBJ2-5; 12 bases fit TRBD1. Here the CDR3 reads CASSWGTGGLRRVQKTQYF. The CDR3 DNA is TGTGCCAGCAGCTGGGGGACAGGGGGCCTGCGCCGGGTCCAAAAGACCCAGTACTTC.